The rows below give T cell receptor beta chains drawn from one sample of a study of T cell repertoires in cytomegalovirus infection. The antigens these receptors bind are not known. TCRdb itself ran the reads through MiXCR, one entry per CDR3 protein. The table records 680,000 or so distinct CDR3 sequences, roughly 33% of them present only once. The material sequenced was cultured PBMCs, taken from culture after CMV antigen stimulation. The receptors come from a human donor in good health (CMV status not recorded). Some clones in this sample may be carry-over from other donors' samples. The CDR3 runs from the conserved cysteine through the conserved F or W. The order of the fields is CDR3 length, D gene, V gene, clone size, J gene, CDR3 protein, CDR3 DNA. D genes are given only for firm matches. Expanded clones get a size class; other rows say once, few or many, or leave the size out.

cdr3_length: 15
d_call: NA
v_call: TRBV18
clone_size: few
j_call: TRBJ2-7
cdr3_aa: CASSPRGLTLAEQYF
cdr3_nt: TGTGCCAGCTCACCCCGGGGTCTAACCCTCGCCGAGCAGTACTTC

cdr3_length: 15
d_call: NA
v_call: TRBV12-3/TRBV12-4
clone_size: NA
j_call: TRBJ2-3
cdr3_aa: CASSLEDSSTDTQYF
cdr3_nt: TGTGCCAGCAGTTTAGAGGACAGTAGCACAGATACGCAGTATTTT

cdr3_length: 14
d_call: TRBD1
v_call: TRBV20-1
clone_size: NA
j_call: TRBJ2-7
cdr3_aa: CSADPGQGSYEQYF
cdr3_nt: TGCAGTGCTGATCCGGGACAGGGCTCCTACGAGCAGTACTTC

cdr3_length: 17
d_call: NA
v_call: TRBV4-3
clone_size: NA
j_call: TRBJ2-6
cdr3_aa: CASSQDMGRTGANVLTF
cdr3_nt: TGCGCCAGCAGCCAAGATATGGGCAGAACTGGGGCCAACGTCCTGACTTTC

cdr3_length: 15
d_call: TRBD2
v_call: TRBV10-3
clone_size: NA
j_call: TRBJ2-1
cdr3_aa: CAISPVDGGVFEQFF
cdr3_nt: TGTGCCATCAGTCCGGTCGACGGGGGGGTTTTTGAGCAGTTCTTC

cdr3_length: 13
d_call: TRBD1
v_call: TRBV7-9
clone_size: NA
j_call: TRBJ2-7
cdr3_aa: CASMEGGMYEQYF
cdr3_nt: TGTGCCAGCATGGAAGGGGGCATGTACGAGCAGTACTTC

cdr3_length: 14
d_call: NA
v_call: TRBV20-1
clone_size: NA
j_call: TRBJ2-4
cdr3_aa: CSARGGRGQDIQYF
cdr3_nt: TGCAGTGCTAGAGGGGGAAGGGGCCAGGACATTCAGTACTTC

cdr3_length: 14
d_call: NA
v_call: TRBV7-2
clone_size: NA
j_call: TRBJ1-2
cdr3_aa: CASSLGLPTHGYTF
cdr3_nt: TGTGCCAGCAGCTTAGGGCTACCCACCCATGGCTACACCTTC

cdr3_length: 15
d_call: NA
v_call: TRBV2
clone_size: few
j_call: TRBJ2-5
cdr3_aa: CASSEAQGNGETQYF
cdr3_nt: TGTGCCAGCAGTGAGGCCCAGGGGAATGGAGAGACCCAGTACTTC

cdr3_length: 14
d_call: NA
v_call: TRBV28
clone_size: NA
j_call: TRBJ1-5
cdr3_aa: CASSFPGARQPQHF
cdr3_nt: TGTGCCAGCAGTTTTCCGGGGGCGCGTCAGCCCCAGCATTTT

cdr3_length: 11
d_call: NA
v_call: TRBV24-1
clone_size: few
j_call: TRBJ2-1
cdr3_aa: CATSDYNEQFF
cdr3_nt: TGTGCCACCAGTGACTACAATGAGCAGTTCTTC

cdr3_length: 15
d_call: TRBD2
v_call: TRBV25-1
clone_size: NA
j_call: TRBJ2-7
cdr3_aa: CASSRAGVIGVEQYF
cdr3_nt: TGTGCCAGCAGTCGAGCGGGAGTAATAGGGGTCGAGCAGTACTTC

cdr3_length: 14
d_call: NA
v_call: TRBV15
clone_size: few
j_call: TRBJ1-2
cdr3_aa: CATSRTRRGYGYTF
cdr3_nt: TGTGCCACCAGCAGAACCCGACGGGGATATGGCTACACCTTC

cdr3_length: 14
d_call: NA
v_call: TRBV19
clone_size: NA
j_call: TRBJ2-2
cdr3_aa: CASSINGNTGELFF
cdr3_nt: TGTGCCAGTAGTATTAACGGGAACACCGGGGAGCTGTTTTTT

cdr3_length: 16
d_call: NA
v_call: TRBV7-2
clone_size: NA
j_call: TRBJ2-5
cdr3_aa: CASSLSPKLYQETQYF
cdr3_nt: TGTGCCAGCAGCTTAAGCCCGAAGTTGTACCAAGAGACCCAGTACTTC

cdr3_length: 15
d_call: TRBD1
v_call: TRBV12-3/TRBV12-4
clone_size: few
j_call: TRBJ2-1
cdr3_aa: CASNSGTASYNEQFF
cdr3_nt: TGTGCCAGCAACTCCGGGACAGCTTCCTACAATGAGCAGTTCTTC

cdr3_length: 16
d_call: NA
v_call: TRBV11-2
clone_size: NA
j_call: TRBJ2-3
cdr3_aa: CASSARDSAIPDTQYF
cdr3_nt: TGTGCCAGCAGCGCTCGGGACTCGGCCATTCCAGATACGCAGTATTTT

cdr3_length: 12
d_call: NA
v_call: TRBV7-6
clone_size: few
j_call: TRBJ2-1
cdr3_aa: CASSSLGDEQFF
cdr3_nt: TGTGCCAGCAGCTCCCTGGGGGATGAGCAGTTCTTC

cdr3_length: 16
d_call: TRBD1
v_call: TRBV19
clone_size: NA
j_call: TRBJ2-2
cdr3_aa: CASSISGTANTGELFF
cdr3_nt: TGTGCCAGTAGTATAAGTGGGACAGCTAACACCGGGGAGCTGTTTTTT

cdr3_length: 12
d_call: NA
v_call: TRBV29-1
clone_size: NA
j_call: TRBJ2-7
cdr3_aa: CSVVDRLYEQYF
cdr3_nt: TGCAGCGTTGTAGATCGCCTCTACGAGCAGTACTTC

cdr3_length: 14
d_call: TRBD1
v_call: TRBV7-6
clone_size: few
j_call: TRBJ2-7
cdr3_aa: CASSLYGQGGEQYF
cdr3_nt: TGTGCCAGCAGCTTATACGGACAGGGTGGCGAGCAGTACTTC

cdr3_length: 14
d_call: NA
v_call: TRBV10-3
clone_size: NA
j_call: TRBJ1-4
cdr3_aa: CAISGTATNEKLFF
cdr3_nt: TGTGCCATCAGTGGTACAGCAACTAATGAAAAACTGTTTTTT

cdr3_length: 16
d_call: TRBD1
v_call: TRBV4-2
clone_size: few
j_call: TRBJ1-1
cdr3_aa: CASSQAGTGARLWAFF
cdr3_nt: TGTGCCAGCAGCCAAGCAGGGACAGGAGCCCGCCTGTGGGCTTTCTTT

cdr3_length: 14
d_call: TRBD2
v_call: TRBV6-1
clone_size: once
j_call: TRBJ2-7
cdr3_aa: CASRDPGLPYEQYF
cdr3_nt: TGTGCCAGCAGGGATCCGGGACTACCATACGAGCAGTACTTC

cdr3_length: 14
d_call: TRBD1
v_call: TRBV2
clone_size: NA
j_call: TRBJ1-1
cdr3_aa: CASITPGGTTEAFF
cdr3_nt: TGTGCCAGCATTACCCCAGGGGGGACCACTGAAGCTTTCTTT

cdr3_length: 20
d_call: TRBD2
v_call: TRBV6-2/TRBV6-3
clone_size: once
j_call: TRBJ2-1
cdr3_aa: CASSYRGLAGGGVSYNEQFF
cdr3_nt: TGTGCCAGCAGTTACCGGGGACTAGCGGGGGGTGGAGTTTCCTACAATGAGCAGTTCTTC

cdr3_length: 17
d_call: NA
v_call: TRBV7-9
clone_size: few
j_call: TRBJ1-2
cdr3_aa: CASSLSALRTANYGYTF
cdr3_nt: TGTGCCAGCAGCTTATCAGCGTTACGTACGGCTAACTATGGCTACACCTTC

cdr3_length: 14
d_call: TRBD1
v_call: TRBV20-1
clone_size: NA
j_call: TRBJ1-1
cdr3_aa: CSATAGGVTAEAFF
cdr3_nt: TGCAGTGCGACCGCAGGGGGGGTTACCGCTGAAGCTTTCTTT

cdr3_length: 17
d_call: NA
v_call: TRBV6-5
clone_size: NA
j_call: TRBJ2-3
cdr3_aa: CASSRRGERSRTDTQYF
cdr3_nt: TGTGCCAGCAGTCGTCGAGGCGAGCGGAGCCGCACAGATACGCAGTATTTT

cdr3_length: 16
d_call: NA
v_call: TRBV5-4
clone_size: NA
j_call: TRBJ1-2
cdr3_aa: CASSLVPTRGNYGYTF
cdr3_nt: TGTGCCAGCAGCTTGGTACCGACGAGGGGTAACTATGGCTACACCTTC

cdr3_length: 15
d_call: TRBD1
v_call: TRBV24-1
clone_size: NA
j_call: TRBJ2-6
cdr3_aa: CATSDPGGWANVLTF
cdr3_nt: TGTGCCACCAGTGATCCAGGGGGCTGGGCCAACGTCCTGACTTTC

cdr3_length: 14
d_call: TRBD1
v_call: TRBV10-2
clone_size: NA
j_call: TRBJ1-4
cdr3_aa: CASIGQGDQEKLFF
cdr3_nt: TGCGCCAGCATTGGACAGGGAGATCAAGAAAAACTGTTTTTT

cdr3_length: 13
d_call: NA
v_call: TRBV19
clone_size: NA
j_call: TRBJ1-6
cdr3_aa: CASSRRNNSPLHF
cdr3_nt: TGTGCCAGTAGTAGGAGGAATAATTCACCCCTCCACTTT

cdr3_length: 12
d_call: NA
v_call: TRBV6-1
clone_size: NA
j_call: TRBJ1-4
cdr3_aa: CASSRTGSKLFF
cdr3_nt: TGTGCCAGCAGTCGAACAGGAAGCAAACTGTTTTTT

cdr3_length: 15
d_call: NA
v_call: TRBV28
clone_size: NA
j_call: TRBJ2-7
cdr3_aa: CASSLNFVASDEQYF
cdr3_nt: TGTGCCAGCAGTTTAAATTTCGTGGCGAGCGACGAGCAGTACTTC

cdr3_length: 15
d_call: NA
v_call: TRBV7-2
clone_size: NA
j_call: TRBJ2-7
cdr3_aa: CASSLVVTRGPEQYF
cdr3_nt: TGTGCCAGCAGCTTAGTTGTTACTAGGGGCCCCGAGCAGTACTTC

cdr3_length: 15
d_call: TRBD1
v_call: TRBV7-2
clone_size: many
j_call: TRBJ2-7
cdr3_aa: CASSLATGAPGEQYF
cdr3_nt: TGTGCCAGCAGCTTAGCGACAGGGGCCCCAGGTGAGCAGTACTTC

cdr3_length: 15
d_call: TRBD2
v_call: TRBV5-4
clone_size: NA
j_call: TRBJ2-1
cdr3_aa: CASSPRTSPINEQFF
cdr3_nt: TGTGCCAGCAGCCCGAGGACTAGCCCCATCAATGAGCAGTTCTTC

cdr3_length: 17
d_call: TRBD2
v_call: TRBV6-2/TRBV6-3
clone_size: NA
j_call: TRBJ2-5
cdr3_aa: CASSQGTGLAGRETQYF
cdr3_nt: TGTGCCAGCAGCCAAGGCACGGGACTAGCAGGGAGAGAGACCCAGTACTTC

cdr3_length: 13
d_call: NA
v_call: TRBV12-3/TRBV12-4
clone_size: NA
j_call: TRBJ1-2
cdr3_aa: CASSLQVTYGYTF
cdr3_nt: TGTGCCAGCAGTTTACAGGTGACCTATGGCTACACCTTC

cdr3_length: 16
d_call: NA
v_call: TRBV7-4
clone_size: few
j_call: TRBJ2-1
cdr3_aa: CASSPWTGGRNNEQFF
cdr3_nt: TGTGCCAGCAGCCCCTGGACAGGAGGGAGGAACAATGAGCAGTTCTTC

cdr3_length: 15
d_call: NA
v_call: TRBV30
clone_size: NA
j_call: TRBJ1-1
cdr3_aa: CAWSSPTGKNTEAFF
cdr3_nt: TGTGCCTGGAGTTCCCCAACAGGGAAGAACACTGAAGCTTTCTTT

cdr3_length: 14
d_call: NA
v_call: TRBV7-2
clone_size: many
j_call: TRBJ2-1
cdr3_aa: CASSLRIAYNEQFF
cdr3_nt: TGTGCCAGCAGCCTTCGGATTGCCTACAATGAGCAGTTCTTC

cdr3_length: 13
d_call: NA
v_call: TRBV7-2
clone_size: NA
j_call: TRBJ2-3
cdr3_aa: CASSPSITDTQYF
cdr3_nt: TGTGCCAGCAGCCCAAGTATCACAGATACGCAGTATTTT

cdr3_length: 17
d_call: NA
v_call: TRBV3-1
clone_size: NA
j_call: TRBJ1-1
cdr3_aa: CASSQEEGTVLNTEAFF
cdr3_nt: TGTGCCAGCAGCCAAGAGGAGGGAACAGTCCTGAACACTGAAGCTTTCTTT

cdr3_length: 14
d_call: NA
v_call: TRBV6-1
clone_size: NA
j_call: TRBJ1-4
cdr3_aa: CASSEPGTNEKLFF
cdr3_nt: TGTGCCAGCAGTGAACCAGGGACTAATGAAAAACTGTTTTTT

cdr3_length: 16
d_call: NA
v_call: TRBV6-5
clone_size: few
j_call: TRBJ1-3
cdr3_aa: CASSYSDSTAGNTIYF
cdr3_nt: TGTGCCAGCAGTTACTCGGATTCTACCGCAGGAAACACCATATATTTT

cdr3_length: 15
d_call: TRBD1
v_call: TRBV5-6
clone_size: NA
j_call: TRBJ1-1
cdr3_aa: CASSGTQGATTEAFF
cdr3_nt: TGTGCCAGCAGCGGAACACAGGGGGCGACCACTGAAGCTTTCTTT

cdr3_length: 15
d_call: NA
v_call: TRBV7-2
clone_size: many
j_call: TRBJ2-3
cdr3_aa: CASSLGPASTDTQYF
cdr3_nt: TGTGCCAGCAGCTTAGGTCCAGCTAGCACAGATACGCAGTATTTT

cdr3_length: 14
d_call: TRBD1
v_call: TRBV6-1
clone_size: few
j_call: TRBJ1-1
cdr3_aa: CASNRDRGNTEAFF
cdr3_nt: TGTGCCAGCAACCGAGACAGGGGGAACACTGAAGCTTTCTTT

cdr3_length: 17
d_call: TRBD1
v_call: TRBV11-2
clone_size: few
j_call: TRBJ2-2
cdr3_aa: CASIVLVGTANTGELFF
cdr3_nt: TGTGCCAGCATCGTCCTTGTAGGGACAGCCAACACCGGGGAGCTGTTTTTT

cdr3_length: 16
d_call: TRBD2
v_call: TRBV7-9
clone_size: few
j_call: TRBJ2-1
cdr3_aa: CASSSQPGLAANEQFF
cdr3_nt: TGTGCCAGCAGCTCGCAACCGGGACTAGCGGCCAATGAGCAGTTCTTC

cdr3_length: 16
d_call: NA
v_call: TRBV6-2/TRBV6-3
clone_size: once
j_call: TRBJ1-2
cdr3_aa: CASSYSKGNANYGYTF
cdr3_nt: TGTGCCAGCAGTTATTCGAAGGGGAATGCTAACTATGGCTACACCTTC